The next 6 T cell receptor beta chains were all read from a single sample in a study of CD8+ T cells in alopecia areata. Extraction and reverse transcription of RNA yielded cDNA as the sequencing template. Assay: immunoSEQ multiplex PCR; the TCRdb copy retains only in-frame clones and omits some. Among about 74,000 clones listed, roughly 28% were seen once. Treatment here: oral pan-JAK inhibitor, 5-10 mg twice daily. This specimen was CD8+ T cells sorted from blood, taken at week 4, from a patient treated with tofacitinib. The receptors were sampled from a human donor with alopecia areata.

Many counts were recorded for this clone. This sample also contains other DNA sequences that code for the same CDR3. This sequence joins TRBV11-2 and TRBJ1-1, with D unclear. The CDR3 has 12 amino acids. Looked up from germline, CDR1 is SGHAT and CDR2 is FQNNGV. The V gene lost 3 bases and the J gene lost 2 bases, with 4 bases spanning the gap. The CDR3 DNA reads TGTGCCAGCAGCTTTGGAAACACTGAAGCTTTCTTT. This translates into CASSFGNTEAFF.

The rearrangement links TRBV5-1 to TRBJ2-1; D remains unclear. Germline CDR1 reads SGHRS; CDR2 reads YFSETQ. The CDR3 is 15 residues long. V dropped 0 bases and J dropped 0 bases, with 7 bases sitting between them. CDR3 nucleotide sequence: TGCGCCAGCAGCTTGGCCATGGGCTCCTACAATGAGCAGTTCTTC. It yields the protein CASSLAMGSYNEQFF.

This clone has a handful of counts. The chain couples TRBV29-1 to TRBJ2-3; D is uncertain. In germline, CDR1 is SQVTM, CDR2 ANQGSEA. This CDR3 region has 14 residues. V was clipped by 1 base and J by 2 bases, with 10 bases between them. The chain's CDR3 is CSVEGGALTDTQYF. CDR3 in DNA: TGCAGCGTTGAAGGGGGTGCACTCACAGATACGCAGTATTTT.

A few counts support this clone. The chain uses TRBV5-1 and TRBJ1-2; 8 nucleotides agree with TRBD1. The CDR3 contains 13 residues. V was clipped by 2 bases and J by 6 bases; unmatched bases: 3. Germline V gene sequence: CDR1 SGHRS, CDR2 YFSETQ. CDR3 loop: CASSLLDRDGYTF. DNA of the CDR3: TGCGCCAGCAGCTTATTGGACAGGGATGGCTACACCTTC.

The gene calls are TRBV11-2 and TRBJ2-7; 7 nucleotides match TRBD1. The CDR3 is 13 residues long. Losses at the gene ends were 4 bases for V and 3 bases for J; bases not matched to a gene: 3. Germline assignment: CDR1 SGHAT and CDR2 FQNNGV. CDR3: CASSWDRGYEQYF. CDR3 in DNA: TGTGCCAGCAGCTGGGACAGAGGCTACGAGCAGTACTTC.

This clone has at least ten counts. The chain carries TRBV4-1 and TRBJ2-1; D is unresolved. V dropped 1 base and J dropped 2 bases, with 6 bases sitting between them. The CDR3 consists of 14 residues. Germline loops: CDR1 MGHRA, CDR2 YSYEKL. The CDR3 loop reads CASSQVATYNEQFF. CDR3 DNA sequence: TGCGCCAGCAGCCAAGTCGCCACCTACAATGAGCAGTTCTTC.